The clone carrying this T cell receptor beta chain was picked up one time. Its cognate antigen is unknown. Some clones are missing from TCRdb's copy, which holds only in-frame ones; the method was immunoSEQ multiplex PCR. Among around 450,000 clones, 85% to 90% were seen once, and the ten largest hold approximately 2.5%. Germline V gives CDR1 SGHRS, CDR2 YFSETQ. This CDR3 has 13 residues. V was pared by 1 base and J by 8 bases, with 2 bases of the junction left unmatched. The sample's treatment: roughly 19 received Ad26.COV2.S at low or high dose, single or two shots; roughly five received placebo; per-sample allocation not given. The study sampled participants on day 63 after the first vaccine or placebo injection. These data are taken from a study of Ad26.COV2.S vaccination and SARS-CoV-2 variants. Looking at the study overall: Ad26.COV2.S, an intramuscular injection, was given once or twice 56 days apart. Study-level findings and limits: People who got the vaccine had more spike-specific TCR breadth than people who got placebo. TCR breadth and depth estimates may have understated total T cell responses.

The sequence was obtained from a person between 18 and 60 years old who received the Ad26.COV2.S COVID-19 vaccine or a placebo. The sample was peripheral blood, taken in a trial of Ad26.COV2.S vaccine versus placebo. The V and J genes are TRBV5-1 and TRBJ1-4, with 7 nucleotides matching TRBD1. In nucleotides, the CDR3 is TGCGCCAGCAGCTTGACAGGGGCCGAAAAACTGTTTTTT. This sequence encodes CASSLTGAEKLFF.